This TCR beta chain was sequenced for a study of T cells expressing NK-cell markers. Across the study: Repertoire data for TCR beta were derived from sorted T cells (CD3+CD56+NKG2C+, CD3+CD56+NKG2C- and CD3+CD56-NKG2C+). Most of the eight sequenced donors tested HCMV-seropositive; one tested seronegative. Findings of the study overall: Dominant NKG2C+ clonotypes accounted for roughly 1.0-7.0% of CD8+ T cells in 5 to 7 donors.

Following a re-call of the 5' RACE reads, TCRdb has one entry per CDR3 protein and lacks DNA. In total, the table holds roughly 150,000 distinct CDR3 sequences. Points on this clonotype: Its specificity is unknown.

Germline-derived CDR1 and CDR2 are LGHNA and YNFKEQ. The CDR3 consists of 12 residues. Sequencing was done on a sample of blood T cells: a sorted CD56 or NKG2C T cell subset, CD4+ or CD8+ T cells, or bulk PBMC T cells (not recorded which). This clonotype originated in a woman aged 18 to 75 in good health. The J gene is TRBJ2-4, the V gene TRBV4-2; TCRdb outputs TRBD2, but without DNA this stays unchecked. The CDR3 loop reads CASSQGASNQYF.